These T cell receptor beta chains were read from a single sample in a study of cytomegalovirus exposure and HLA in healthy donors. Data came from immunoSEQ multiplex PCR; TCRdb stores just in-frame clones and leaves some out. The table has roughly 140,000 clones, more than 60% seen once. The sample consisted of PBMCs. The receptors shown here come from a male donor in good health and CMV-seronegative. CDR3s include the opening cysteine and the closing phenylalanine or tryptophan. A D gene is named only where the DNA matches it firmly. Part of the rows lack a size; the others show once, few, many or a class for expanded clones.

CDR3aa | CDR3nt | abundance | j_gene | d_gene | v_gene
CSVYSGGQFF | TGCAGCGTTTACAGTGGTGGGCAGTTCTTC | NA | TRBJ2-1 | NA | TRBV29-1
CASSDSAGGSDTQYF | TGTGCCAGCAGTGACTCAGCGGGAGGGTCAGATACGCAGTATTTT | few | TRBJ2-3 | TRBD2 | TRBV6-4
CASSRGETQYF | TGTGCCAGCAGTAGAGGGGAGACCCAGTACTTC | once | TRBJ2-5 | NA | TRBV6-5
CASRGLATDTQYF | TGTGCCAGCAGGGGACTAGCGACAGATACGCAGTATTTT | NA | TRBJ2-3 | TRBD2 | TRBV2
CASSPPSHRDVYTF | TGTGCCAGCTCACCACCTTCTCACAGGGACGTCTACACCTTC | NA | TRBJ1-2 | NA | TRBV18
CASNGLGAAHQPQHF | TGTGCCAGTAATGGTCTAGGGGCCGCTCATCAGCCCCAGCATTTT | NA | TRBJ1-5 | NA | TRBV19
CASSPRGDEQFF | TGTGCCAGCAGCCCAAGGGGCGATGAGCAGTTCTTC | NA | TRBJ2-1 | NA | TRBV27
CATSRSVQETQYF | TGTGCCACCAGCAGGTCGGTACAAGAGACCCAGTACTTC | NA | TRBJ2-5 | NA | TRBV15
CASSQGIKVLAVEQFF | TGTGCCAGCAGCCAAGGCATCAAGGTCCTAGCAGTTGAGCAGTTCTTC | once | TRBJ2-1 | NA | TRBV14
CASSLRRLAGVENEQFF | TGTGCCAGCAGTCTCCGTCGGTTAGCGGGAGTAGAAAATGAGCAGTTCTTC | few | TRBJ2-1 | TRBD2 | TRBV27
CASSANRVDGELFF | TGTGCCAGCAGCGCAAACAGGGTGGACGGGGAGCTGTTTTTT | NA | TRBJ2-2 | NA | TRBV13
CAISETLLGYNEQFF | TGTGCCATCAGTGAGACCCTACTAGGATACAATGAGCAGTTCTTC | NA | TRBJ2-1 | NA | TRBV10-3
CASSTRTGTTEAFF | TGTGCCAGCAGTACCCGGACAGGGACCACTGAAGCTTTCTTT | NA | TRBJ1-1 | TRBD1 | TRBV2
CASSLPAVRRGYTF | TGCGCCAGCAGCTTACCAGCCGTCAGGAGGGGCTACACCTTC | NA | TRBJ1-2 | NA | TRBV4-1
CASSLPGPPGEQYF | TGTGCCAGCAGCTTACCCGGCCCTCCCGGGGAGCAGTACTTC | NA | TRBJ2-7 | NA | TRBV11-1